These T cell receptor beta chains were read from a single sample in a study of T cells in Graves' hyperthyroidism and ophthalmopathy. TCRdb re-derived calls from the multiplex PCR reads in MiXCR, one entry per CDR3 protein. The table has some 340,000 distinct CDR3 sequences, about 13% seen once. Material: blood. These receptor sequences come from a woman in her 40s with Graves' ophthalmopathy. CDR3s include the opening cysteine and the closing phenylalanine or tryptophan. Fields, in order: V gene, CDR3 length, CDR3 protein.

v_call: TRBV29-1; cdr3_length: 16; cdr3_aa: CSVESRGRTGGYEQYF
v_call: TRBV5-6; cdr3_length: 14; cdr3_aa: CASSSRDRGQPQHF
v_call: TRBV3-1; cdr3_length: 14; cdr3_aa: CASSPRFPADTQYF
v_call: TRBV2; cdr3_length: 15; cdr3_aa: CASSEWLGGGEPQHF
v_call: TRBV12-3/TRBV12-4; cdr3_length: 17; cdr3_aa: CASNRKGSSGRDNEQFF
v_call: TRBV6-1; cdr3_length: 11; cdr3_aa: CASRETSEQFF
v_call: TRBV2; cdr3_length: 12; cdr3_aa: CASSRQADTQYF
v_call: TRBV27; cdr3_length: 17; cdr3_aa: CASRLAPSRGNQETQYF
v_call: TRBV28; cdr3_length: 14; cdr3_aa: CASSSPGTATEQFF
v_call: TRBV20-1; cdr3_length: 13; cdr3_aa: CSARPRAKSPLHF
v_call: TRBV2; cdr3_length: 15; cdr3_aa: CASSAGGGGVETQYF
v_call: TRBV6-1; cdr3_length: 14; cdr3_aa: CASRSRSAAGELFF
v_call: TRBV27; cdr3_length: 14; cdr3_aa: CASSLYAGSYEQYF
v_call: TRBV5-5; cdr3_length: 17; cdr3_aa: CASSRSPGGLLYYEQYF
v_call: TRBV15; cdr3_length: 15; cdr3_aa: CATSGRGPPGNTIYF
v_call: TRBV10-3; cdr3_length: 15; cdr3_aa: CAISSLAWGANEQYF
v_call: TRBV4-2; cdr3_length: 15; cdr3_aa: CASSQDGRNTDTQYF
v_call: TRBV11-2; cdr3_length: 16; cdr3_aa: CASSLASGRSKNIQYF
v_call: TRBV27; cdr3_length: 15; cdr3_aa: CASSPDYNSYNEQFF
v_call: TRBV27; cdr3_length: 13; cdr3_aa: CASSAGTVNEQYF
v_call: TRBV29-1; cdr3_length: 14; cdr3_aa: CSGGSGEYYNEQFF
v_call: TRBV6-1; cdr3_length: 17; cdr3_aa: CASSQRSTGPDNSPLHF
v_call: TRBV20-1; cdr3_length: 16; cdr3_aa: CSAREMGQVAADGYTF
v_call: TRBV27; cdr3_length: 15; cdr3_aa: CASSFSSYGNQPQHF
v_call: TRBV12-3/TRBV12-4; cdr3_length: 13; cdr3_aa: CASSRGGPDPQHF
v_call: TRBV20-1; cdr3_length: 12; cdr3_aa: CSARVSATEAFF
v_call: TRBV16; cdr3_length: 15; cdr3_aa: CASSQSRQPNEKLFF
v_call: TRBV6-4; cdr3_length: 13; cdr3_aa: CASSGLAGSEQFF
v_call: TRBV28; cdr3_length: 8; cdr3_aa: CATGGAFF
v_call: TRBV5-1; cdr3_length: 15; cdr3_aa: CASSFGDTSVYEQYF
v_call: TRBV2; cdr3_length: 13; cdr3_aa: CASSRRGQNIQYF
v_call: TRBV11-2; cdr3_length: 17; cdr3_aa: CASSLDTGGRIRNEQFF
v_call: TRBV14; cdr3_length: 22; cdr3_aa: CASSQGPLGLAGEVVTAGELFF
v_call: TRBV9; cdr3_length: 15; cdr3_aa: CASSVEGTGREKLFF
v_call: TRBV5-5; cdr3_length: 14; cdr3_aa: CASSGPGQGYEQYF
v_call: TRBV7-9; cdr3_length: 16; cdr3_aa: CASSLDVRGIFNEQFF
v_call: TRBV5-8; cdr3_length: 9; cdr3_aa: CASSLRDTF
v_call: TRBV6-1; cdr3_length: 17; cdr3_aa: CASSEKVMVGRNQPQHF
v_call: TRBV5-1; cdr3_length: 13; cdr3_aa: CASRWTGLYGYTF
v_call: TRBV20-1; cdr3_length: 12; cdr3_aa: CSARGLAREQFF
v_call: TRBV12-3/TRBV12-4; cdr3_length: 12; cdr3_aa: CASSPGTDTQYF
v_call: TRBV14; cdr3_length: 16; cdr3_aa: CASSQGRVRVTDTQYF
v_call: TRBV25-1; cdr3_length: 17; cdr3_aa: CASSERPMGIAYNEQFF
v_call: TRBV27; cdr3_length: 18; cdr3_aa: CASSTITPTGGDYNEQFF
v_call: TRBV4-1; cdr3_length: 14; cdr3_aa: CASSQEGGRDTQYF
v_call: TRBV29-1; cdr3_length: 11; cdr3_aa: CSASASYEQYF
v_call: TRBV12-3/TRBV12-4; cdr3_length: 13; cdr3_aa: CASSERGWGEQFF
v_call: TRBV2; cdr3_length: 11; cdr3_aa: CASSLDGLEFF
v_call: TRBV7-9; cdr3_length: 13; cdr3_aa: CAIRDRENDEAFF
v_call: TRBV7-9; cdr3_length: 15; cdr3_aa: CASSPAGGGGEKLFF
v_call: TRBV7-9; cdr3_length: 14; cdr3_aa: CASSAISSTGELFF
v_call: TRBV15; cdr3_length: 14; cdr3_aa: CATSRDRVNQPQHF
v_call: TRBV24-1; cdr3_length: 17; cdr3_aa: CATSDVGTGASSQPQHF
v_call: TRBV11-2; cdr3_length: 16; cdr3_aa: CASSLDGGRSSYEQYF
v_call: TRBV19; cdr3_length: 17; cdr3_aa: CASSTFDRPFSYNEQFF
v_call: TRBV11-3; cdr3_length: 15; cdr3_aa: CASRVGGTNTGELFF
v_call: TRBV13; cdr3_length: 16; cdr3_aa: CASSSKAGARNEKLFF
v_call: TRBV20-1; cdr3_length: 17; cdr3_aa: CSARDLGTGGLNTEAFF
v_call: TRBV5-4; cdr3_length: 16; cdr3_aa: CASSSFLQKKNTEAFF